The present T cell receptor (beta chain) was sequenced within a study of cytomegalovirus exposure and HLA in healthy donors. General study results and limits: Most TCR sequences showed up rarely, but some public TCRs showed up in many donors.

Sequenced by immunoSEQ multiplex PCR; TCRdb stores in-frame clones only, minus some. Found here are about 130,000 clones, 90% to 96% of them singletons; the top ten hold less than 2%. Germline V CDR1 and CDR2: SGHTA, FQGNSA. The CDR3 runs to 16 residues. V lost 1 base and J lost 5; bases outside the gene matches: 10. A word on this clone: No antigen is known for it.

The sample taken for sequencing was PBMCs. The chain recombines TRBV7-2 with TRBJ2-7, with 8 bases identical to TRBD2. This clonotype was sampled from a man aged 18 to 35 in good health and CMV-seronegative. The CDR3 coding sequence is TGTGCCAGCAGCTTAGAATCGGGAGGGCCGTGGAACGAGCAGTACTTC. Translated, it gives CASSLESGGPWNEQYF.